The rows below give T cell receptor beta chains drawn from one sample of a study of blood T cell repertoires in COVID-19. Generated by immunoSEQ multiplex PCR, the TCRdb table keeps only in-frame clones and is missing some. Among about 140,000 clones listed, almost 80% were seen once. Sequencing used PBMCs or T cells enriched from blood (not recorded which). These receptors were taken from a woman aged 45-65 years who had recovered from COVID-19. Both conserved end residues are part of each CDR3. Fields, in order: V gene, J gene, CDR3 protein.

v_call: TRBV13; j_call: TRBJ1-4; cdr3_aa: CASSLSGQGNEKLFF
v_call: TRBV10-3; j_call: TRBJ2-7; cdr3_aa: CAIKEEQSYEQYF
v_call: TRBV19; j_call: TRBJ2-2; cdr3_aa: CASSMGQGISGELFF
v_call: TRBV19; j_call: TRBJ1-1; cdr3_aa: CASSRQGATEAFF
v_call: TRBV9; j_call: TRBJ1-6; cdr3_aa: CASSVTGGDNSPLHF
v_call: TRBV6-5; j_call: TRBJ1-5; cdr3_aa: CASSPQLNQPQHF
v_call: TRBV9; j_call: TRBJ2-3; cdr3_aa: CASRTGLKSTDTQYF
v_call: TRBV27; j_call: TRBJ1-2; cdr3_aa: CASSPPGQAETF
v_call: TRBV27; j_call: TRBJ2-1; cdr3_aa: CASSIPGTRVNEQFF
v_call: TRBV7-3; j_call: TRBJ2-1; cdr3_aa: CASSLVGGGGQQFF
v_call: TRBV2; j_call: TRBJ1-1; cdr3_aa: CASIKQVMNTEAFF
v_call: TRBV7-9; j_call: TRBJ1-6; cdr3_aa: CASSLITGASGSPLHF
v_call: TRBV18; j_call: TRBJ2-1; cdr3_aa: CASSPRQGGSNEQFF